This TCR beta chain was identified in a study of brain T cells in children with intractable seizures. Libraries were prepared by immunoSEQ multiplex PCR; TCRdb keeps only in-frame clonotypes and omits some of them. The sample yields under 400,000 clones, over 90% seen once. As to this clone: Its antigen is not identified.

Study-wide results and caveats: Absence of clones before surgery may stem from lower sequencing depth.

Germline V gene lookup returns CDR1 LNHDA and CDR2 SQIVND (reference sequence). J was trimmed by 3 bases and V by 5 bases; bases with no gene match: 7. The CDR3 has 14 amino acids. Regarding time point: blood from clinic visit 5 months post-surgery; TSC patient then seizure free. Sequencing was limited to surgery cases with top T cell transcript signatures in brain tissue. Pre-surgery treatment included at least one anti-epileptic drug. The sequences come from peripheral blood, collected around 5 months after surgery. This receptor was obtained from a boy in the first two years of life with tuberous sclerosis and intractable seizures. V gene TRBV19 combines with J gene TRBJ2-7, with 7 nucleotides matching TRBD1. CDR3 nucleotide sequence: TGTGCCAGTAGTTCTAGGTCAGGGGGCTACGAGCAGTACTTC. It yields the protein CASSSRSGGYEQYF.